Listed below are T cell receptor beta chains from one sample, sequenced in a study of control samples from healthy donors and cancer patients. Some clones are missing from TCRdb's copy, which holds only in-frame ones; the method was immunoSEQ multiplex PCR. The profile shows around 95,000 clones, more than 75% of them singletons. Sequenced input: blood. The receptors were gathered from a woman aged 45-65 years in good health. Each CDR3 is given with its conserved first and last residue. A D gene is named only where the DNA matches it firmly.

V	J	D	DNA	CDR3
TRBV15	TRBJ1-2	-	TGTGCCACCAGTACGGGGGTGGGAGGCTACACCTTC	CATSTGVGGYTF
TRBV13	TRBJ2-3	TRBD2	TGTGCCAGCAGCCCCCGGGAGGAGGGCGGCACAGATACGCAGTATTTT	CASSPREEGGTDTQYF
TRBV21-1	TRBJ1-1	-	TGTGCCAGCAGCAAAGCGGTCTGGTCGAACACTGAAGCTTTCTTT	CASSKAVWSNTEAFF
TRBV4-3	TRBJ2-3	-	TGCGCCAGCAGCCAAGATCACGGAGGGGTCACCACAGATACGCAGTATTTT	CASSQDHGGVTTDTQYF
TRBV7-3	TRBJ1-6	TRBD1	TGTGCCAGCAGCTTCACGGGACAGGGAGTTTCACCCCTCCACTTT	CASSFTGQGVSPLHF
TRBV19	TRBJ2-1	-	TGTGCCAGTAGTATACAGACTACAACCGCTGAGCAGTTCTTC	CASSIQTTTAEQFF
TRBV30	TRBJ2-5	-	TGTGCCTGGACCCATGGACAGTTCCAAGAGACCCAGTACTTC	CAWTHGQFQETQYF
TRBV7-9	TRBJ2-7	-	TGTGCCAGCAGCTTAGCGCGACTAACAGGGTCCTACGAGCAGTACTTC	CASSLARLTGSYEQYF
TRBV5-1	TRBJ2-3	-	TGCGCCAGCAGCTTTTCCAGGGTCAGCACAGATACGCAGTATTTT	CASSFSRVSTDTQYF
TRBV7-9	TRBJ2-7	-	TGTGCCAGCAGCTTACCAGGGGTTGGGATCCACGAGCAGTACTTC	CASSLPGVGIHEQYF
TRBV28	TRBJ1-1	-	TGTGCCAGCCCACCCTTTGGACGGACTGGGAAATCGAACACTGAAGCTTTCTTT	CASPPFGRTGKSNTEAFF
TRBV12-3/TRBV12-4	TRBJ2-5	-	TGTGCCAGCAGTTTAAGGGAGACCCAGTACTTC	CASSLRETQYF
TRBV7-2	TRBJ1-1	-	TGTGCCAGCAGCTTAAATACACAGGGAGCAGCTTTCTTT	CASSLNTQGAAFF
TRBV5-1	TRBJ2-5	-	TGCGCCAGCAACCCCAACGGGGGAGATCAAGAGACCCAGTACTTC	CASNPNGGDQETQYF
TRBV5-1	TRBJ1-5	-	TGCGCCAGCAGCTTGGCCGGGATGAGCAATCAGCCCCAGCATTTT	CASSLAGMSNQPQHF
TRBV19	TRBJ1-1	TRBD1	TGTGCCAGTATCAAAAGGGGCCAGACGGGGGGGACAGGGTCGGCTGAAGCTTTCTTT	CASIKRGQTGGTGSAEAFF
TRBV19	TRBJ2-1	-	TGTGCCAGTAGTATAGGAGGCGGGCGATACAATGAGCAGTTCTTC	CASSIGGGRYNEQFF
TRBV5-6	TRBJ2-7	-	TGTGCCAGCAGCTCAAACTACGAGCAGTACTTC	CASSSNYEQYF
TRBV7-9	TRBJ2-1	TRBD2	TGTGCCAGCAGCCCACCACTAGCGGGAGGGGGCTACAATGAGCAGTTCTTC	CASSPPLAGGGYNEQFF
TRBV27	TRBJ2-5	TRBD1	TGTGCCACCACGTCGACAGGGGGCGAAGAGACCCAGTACTTC	CATTSTGGEETQYF
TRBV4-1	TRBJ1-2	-	TGCGCCAGCAGCCAATTTGACAGACCGAACTATGGCTACACCTTC	CASSQFDRPNYGYTF
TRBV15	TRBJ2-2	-	TGTGCCACCAGCAGAGATAGGGGACTTTCCGATCTGGTCGGGGAGCTGTTTTTT	CATSRDRGLSDLVGELFF
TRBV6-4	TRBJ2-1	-	TGTGCCAGCAGCGAAGTAGCGTACCCCACCTACAATGAGCAGTTCTTC	CASSEVAYPTYNEQFF
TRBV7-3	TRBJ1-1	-	TGTGCCAGCGGGGGGGCCCTGAACACTGAAGCTTTCTTT	CASGGALNTEAFF
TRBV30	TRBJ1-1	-	TGTGCCTGGAAAGCGAGGGTAGAAGGGAACACTGAAGCTTTCTTT	CAWKARVEGNTEAFF